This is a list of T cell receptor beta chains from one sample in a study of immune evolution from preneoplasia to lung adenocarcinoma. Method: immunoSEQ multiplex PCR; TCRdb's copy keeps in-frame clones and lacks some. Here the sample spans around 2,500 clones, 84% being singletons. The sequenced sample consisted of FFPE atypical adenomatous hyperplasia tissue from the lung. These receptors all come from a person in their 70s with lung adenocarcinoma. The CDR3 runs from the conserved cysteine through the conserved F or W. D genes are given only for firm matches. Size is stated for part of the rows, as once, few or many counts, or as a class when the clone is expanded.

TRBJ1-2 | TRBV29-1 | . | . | TGCAGCGTTGAATCTCTCGGTTCCCGCCCCCACACCTTC | CSVESLGSRPHTF
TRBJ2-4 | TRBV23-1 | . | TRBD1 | TGCGCCAGCAGTCGACAGGGTGCCGGAAACATTCAGTACTTC | CASSRQGAGNIQYF
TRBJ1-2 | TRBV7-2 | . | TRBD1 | TGTGCCAGCAGCTTAAGACAGGGGGGATCCTATGGCTACACCTTC | CASSLRQGGSYGYTF
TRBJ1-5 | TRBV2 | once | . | TGTGCCAGCGGGCGAGGGAATCAGCCCCAGCATTTT | CASGRGNQPQHF
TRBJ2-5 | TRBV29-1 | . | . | TGCAGCGTTGCCGACTTGGGCGGAGATAAGACCCAGTACTTC | CSVADLGGDKTQYF
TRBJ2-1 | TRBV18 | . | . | TGTGCCAGCTCACCACTCAAGGGAGCCGGCAATGAGCAGTTCTTC | CASSPLKGAGNEQFF
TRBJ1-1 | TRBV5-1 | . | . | TGCGCCAGCAGCTTGGCCGGTGTGGGAGAAGCTTTCTTT | CASSLAGVGEAFF
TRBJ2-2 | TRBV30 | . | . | TGTGCCTACCCAACAAGGACCGGGGAGCTGTTTTTT | CAYPTRTGELFF
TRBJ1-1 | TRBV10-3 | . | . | TGTGCCATCAGTGTAGACCCGAACACTGAAGCTTTCTTT | CAISVDPNTEAFF
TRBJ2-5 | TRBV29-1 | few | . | TGCAGCGTTGAGGCAGGGGTGGAAGAGACCCAGTACTTC | CSVEAGVEETQYF
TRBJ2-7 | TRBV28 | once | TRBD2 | TGTGCCAGCAGTTTGGGGGGAGCGGGAGGGCCTTTCTACGAGCAGTACTTC | CASSLGGAGGPFYEQYF
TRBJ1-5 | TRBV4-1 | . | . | TGCGCCAGCAGCCATCCTGCGGGGAGGGGGACTAAGCCCCAGCATTTT | CASSHPAGRGTKPQHF
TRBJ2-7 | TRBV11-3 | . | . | TGTGCCAGCAGCTTAAGTCTCACCTACGAGCAGTACTTC | CASSLSLTYEQYF
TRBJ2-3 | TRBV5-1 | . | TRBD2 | TGCGCCAGCAGCTTGCGGTCTAGCGGGAGTGGTGCAGATACGCAGTATTTT | CASSLRSSGSGADTQYF
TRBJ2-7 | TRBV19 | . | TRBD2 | TGTGCCAGTAGTATAAGGTCTAGCGGAACCTACGAGCAGTACTTC | CASSIRSSGTYEQYF
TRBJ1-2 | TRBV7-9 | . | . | TGTGCCAGCAGAAGAGACCCCTCCCATGGCTACACCTTC | CASRRDPSHGYTF
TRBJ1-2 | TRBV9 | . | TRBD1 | TGTGCCAGCAGCGGGGGACAGCCACATGGCTACACCTTC | CASSGGQPHGYTF
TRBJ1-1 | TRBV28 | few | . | TGTGCCAGCAGTCCAAACGTCTGGGTGAACACTGAAGCTTTCTTT | CASSPNVWVNTEAFF
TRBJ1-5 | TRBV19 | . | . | TGTGCCAGTGACTCGGGGATCCCAAATCAGCCCCAGCATTTT | CASDSGIPNQPQHF
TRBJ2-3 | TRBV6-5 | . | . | TGTGCCAGCAGTTACGGGGGATTTGGAGATACGCAGTATTTT | CASSYGGFGDTQYF
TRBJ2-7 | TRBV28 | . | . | TGTGCCAGCAGTTGGTCTGGACTAAGGGGATACGAGCAGTACTTC | CASSWSGLRGYEQYF
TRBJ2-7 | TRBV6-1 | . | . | TGTGCCAGCAGTGAAGGAGAGACCTACGAGCAGTACTTC | CASSEGETYEQYF
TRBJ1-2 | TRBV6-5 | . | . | TGTGCCAGCAGCATTACTCGAGTGGGGATATCGGGCTACACCTTC | CASSITRVGISGYTF
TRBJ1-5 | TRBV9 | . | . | TGTGCCAGCAGCGTAGAGGCAGGGTATCAGCCCCAGCATTTT | CASSVEAGYQPQHF
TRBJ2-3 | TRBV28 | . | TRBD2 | TGTGCCAGCACCTTTTCTAGCGGGAGAGGGGGGGTTAGCACAGATACGCAGTATTTT | CASTFSSGRGGVSTDTQYF
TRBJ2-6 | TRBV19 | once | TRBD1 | TGTGCCAGTAGTAGCGGACAGGGAACCTCCGTCCTGACTTTC | CASSSGQGTSVLTF
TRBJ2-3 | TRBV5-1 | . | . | TGCGCCAGCAGCTTGGTTTTTTCAGATACGCAGTATTTT | CASSLVFSDTQYF